The TCR beta chain described here comes from a study of T cell repertoires in cytomegalovirus infection. About the study: As its CMV epitopes, the study selected recently identified HLA-C-restricted and well-studied HLA-B-restricted targets. Signatures in public TCR beta sequences pointed to both CMV infection and matching HLA type. Study-level results: Ex vivo responses were dominated by HLA-C-restricted CMV-specific TCR beta clonotypes. Cumulative public TCR beta family frequency identified CMV carriers with the relevant HLA.

V lost 7 bases, J lost 2 bases, and 12 bases stayed unmatched. Per germline, CDR1 MNHEY and CDR2 SVGAGI. The CDR3 extends over 17 amino acids. TCRdb re-derived calls from the reads in MiXCR, one entry per CDR3 protein. The table lists 830,000 or so distinct CDR3 sequences, 30% to 35% of them singletons, with 9.5% to 15% in the top ten. This clonotype was observed many times. Its matching antigen is unknown. This TCR came from a human donor in good health (CMV status not recorded). Some clones in this sample may be carry-over from other donors' samples. This sample comprised cultured CD8+ T cells from PBMCs, obtained from culture after CMV antigen stimulation. The V gene is TRBV6-5, the J gene TRBJ2-3, with 10 bases lining up with TRBD2. Here the CDR3 reads CASTTSGTPYHTDTQYF. The DNA for the CDR3 is TGTGCCAGCACAACTAGCGGGACTCCCTACCACACAGATACGCAGTATTTT.